Below are 18 T cell receptor beta chains sequenced from a single sample in a study of Ad26.COV2.S vaccination and SARS-CoV-2 variants. The assay was immunoSEQ multiplex PCR, and TCRdb's table has in-frame clones only and misses some. The table includes some 180,000 clones, roughly 89% detected once. The input for sequencing was peripheral blood, taken after recovery from COVID-19. Source of these receptors: a human donor who had recovered from COVID-19.

In its sample, this clone was seen once. The V call is TRBV15, the J call TRBJ2-1; D perhaps matches TRBD2 (7 bases). There are 14 residues in the CDR3. Trimming stripped 8 bases from V and 5 bases from J, with 16 bases between. CDR1 is LNHNV, CDR2 YYDKDF, per germline (reference sequence). The CDR3 DNA reads TGTGCCACCCTGGTCGGGGGGCTGAACAATGAGCAGTTCTTC. Translated, it gives CATLVGGLNNEQFF.

The V gene is TRBV19, the J gene TRBJ2-1, with 9 bases identical to TRBD2. Germline loops: CDR1 LNHDA, CDR2 SQIVND (reference sequence). The CDR3 extends over 14 amino acids. V shed 3 bases, J shed 8 bases, and the junction held 5 bases outside the gene matches. CDR3: CASSIGGRADEQFF. CDR3 DNA: TGTGCCAGTAGTATCGGCGGGAGGGCCGATGAGCAGTTCTTC.

The gene calls are TRBV11-1 and TRBJ1-1; D uncertain. This CDR3 comprises 14 residues. Per germline, CDR1 SGHAT and CDR2 FQDESV (reference sequence). Deletions cut 7 bases from V and 0 bases from J, with 12 bases between. The CDR3 loop reads CASNGEGVNTEAFF. Written as DNA, the CDR3 is TGTGCCAGCAATGGGGAAGGAGTGAACACTGAAGCTTTCTTT.

The CDR3 protein is CASSGAAGWDYGYTF. The CDR3, as DNA: TGTGCCAGCAGCGGGGCGGCCGGTTGGGACTATGGCTACACCTTC. This chain joins TRBV5-6 and TRBJ1-2, with D possibly TRBD1 on 5 matching bases. CDR1 SGHDT and CDR2 YYEEEE come from the germline V gene. The CDR3 spans 15 residues. Trimming shortened V by 4 bases and J by 3 bases, and 16 bases separated the two germline ends.

The V call is TRBV10-3, the J call TRBJ2-7; D is possibly TRBD1 (6 bases). Germline V gives CDR1 ENHRY, CDR2 SYGVKD. The CDR3 sequence is 15 residues long. The V end lost 3 bases, the J end lost 5 bases, and 17 bases lay between the germline ends. DNA for the CDR3: TGTGCCATCAGTGACCCAGGGGTTGTCGCGGACGAGCAGTACTTC. This codes for CAISDPGVVADEQYF.

This clone was seen once. The chain links TRBV4-1 to TRBJ2-5, with D perhaps given as TRBD1 or TRBD2 (6 bases each). There are 16 residues in the CDR3. V was shortened by 4 bases and J by 1 base, with 16 bases between the two germline ends. In germline, CDR1 is MGHRA, CDR2 YSYEKL. CDR3 residues: CASSLLFRGPQETQYF. The CDR3, as DNA: TGCGCCAGCAGCCTCTTGTTTCGGGGGCCCCAAGAGACCCAGTACTTC.

This clone was seen just once. Written as DNA, the CDR3 is TGTGCCAGCAGCTTAGCGGCGGGAACGTTGGATACGCAGTATTTT. Protein sequence: CASSLAAGTLDTQYF. The V and J genes are TRBV7-6 and TRBJ2-3; the D gene is possibly TRBD2 (6 bases). CDR3 size: 15 residues. V dropped 0 bases and J dropped 6 bases, with 13 bases sitting between them. Germline-derived CDR1 and CDR2 are SGHVS and FNYEAQ. Combining the CDR3 with reference TRBV7-6 and TRBJ2-3 gives the whole variable domain GAGVSQSPRYKVTKRGQDVALRCDPISGHVSLYWYRQALGQGPEFLTYFNYEAQQDKSGLPNDRFSAERPEGSISTLTIQRTEQRDSAMYRCASSLAAGTLDTQYFGPGTRLTVL.

V is TRBV3-1 (or the pseudogene TRBV3-2) and J is TRBJ2-5; maybe TRBD1 (5 bases). CDR3 size: 12 residues. Germline CDR1 and CDR2: LGHDT and YNNKEL (reference sequence). V was pared by 7 bases and J by 4 bases, with 10 bases between. The CDR3: CASTQGRETQYF. The CDR3 DNA reads TGTGCCAGCACTCAGGGTCGAGAGACCCAGTACTTC.

The rearrangement joins TRBV7-7 to TRBJ2-5; no clear D. The CDR3 loop spans 13 amino acids. CDR1 and CDR2 from the germline V gene are SSHAT and FNYEAQ (reference sequence). Deletions cut 5 bases from V and 2 bases from J, with 9 bases between. CDR3 sequence reads: CASSLGRQETQYF. The CDR3 nucleotides are TGTGCCAGCAGCCTTGGACGGCAAGAGACCCAGTACTTC.

CDR3 coding DNA: TGTGCCATCCGGAACAGGGATAAATTCGGGGAGCTGTTTTTT. Protein sequence: CAIRNRDKFGELFF. The chain is built from TRBV10-3 and TRBJ2-2; maybe TRBD1 (6 bases). CDR1 ENHRY and CDR2 SYGVKD come from the germline V gene. This CDR3 is built from 14 residues. Trimming stripped 8 bases from V and 7 bases from J, with 17 bases between.

V is TRBV28 and J is TRBJ2-3; 7 nucleotides align to TRBD2. Germline V gene sequence: CDR1 MDHEN, CDR2 SYDVKM. The CDR3 is 14 amino acids. V shed 6 bases, J shed 2 bases, and the junction held 5 bases outside the gene matches. CDR3 DNA sequence: TGTGCCAGCAGGTCCGGGGGGAACACAGATACGCAGTATTTT. It translates to CASRSGGNTDTQYF.

The chain uses TRBV25-1 and TRBJ1-4; no clear D gene. This CDR3 region has 17 residues. Germline V gene lookup returns CDR1 MGHDK and CDR2 SYGVNS. Trimming stripped 7 bases from V and 0 bases from J, with 18 bases between. DNA of the CDR3: TGTGCCAGCAACAGTGAAGTCGGGGTTCCAACTAATGAAAAACTGTTTTTT. Protein: CASNSEVGVPTNEKLFF.

Remarks on this clone: This CDR3 is also generated by other DNA sequences in the sample. V gene TRBV6-5 combines with J gene TRBJ1-2; no clear D gene. V was pared by 2 bases and J by 2 bases, with 9 bases between. CDR3 length: 14 amino acids. Germline V gene sequence: CDR1 MNHEY, CDR2 SVGAGI. In DNA, the CDR3 is TGTGCCAGCAGTTACCGGACGGAGAACTATGGCTACACCTTC. It specifies CASSYRTENYGYTF.

The V and J genes are TRBV3-1 (or the pseudogene TRBV3-2) and TRBJ2-7; D tentatively reads TRBD1 or TRBD2 (5 bases each). The germline V gene encodes CDR1 LGHDT and CDR2 YNNKEL (reference sequence). Trimming took 4 bases from V and 12 from J, leaving 22 bases between them. The CDR3 has 14 residues. CDR3 residues: CASSLLRGPKSGYF. As DNA, the CDR3 is TGTGCCAGCAGCCTCCTTCGGGGCCCAAAGTCGGGGTACTTC.

The V gene is TRBV3-1 (or the pseudogene TRBV3-2), the J gene TRBJ2-5; TRBD2 matches at 9 bases. The germline V gene has CDR1 LGHDT and CDR2 YNNKEL (reference sequence). V lost 6 bases to trimming and J lost 5 bases; unmatched junction nucleotides: 13. The CDR3 is 16 residues long. This CDR3 is CASRETSGRWAETQYF. In nucleotides, the CDR3 is TGTGCCAGCAGAGAGACTAGCGGCAGGTGGGCCGAGACCCAGTACTTC.

This clone was picked up a small number of times. The rearrangement joins TRBV2 to TRBJ1-1, with unresolved D. Per the germline V gene, CDR1 is SNHLY and CDR2 is FYNNEI. The CDR3 consists of 13 residues. V lost 0 bases to trimming and J lost 2 bases, with 4 bases between them. CDR3 amino acids: CASSEAPNTEAFF. The CDR3 nucleotides are TGTGCCAGCAGTGAAGCCCCAAACACTGAAGCTTTCTTT.

This chain links TRBV27 with TRBJ2-7; D ambiguous. Per the germline V gene, CDR1 is MNHEY and CDR2 is SMNVEV (reference sequence). The CDR3 has 14 amino acids. With 2 bases removed from V and 1 base from J, the gap between germline ends came to 9 bases. The CDR3 loop is CASSLRLMSYEQYF. The CDR3 DNA sequence: TGTGCCAGCAGTTTAAGGCTCATGTCCTACGAGCAGTACTTC.

CDR3 loop: CASTLRTGAKNIQYF. For the CDR3, the DNA is TGTGCCAGCACTTTACGAACAGGGGCTAAAAACATTCAGTACTTC. The V call is TRBV6-5, the J call TRBJ2-4; 7 bases match TRBD1. The CDR3 runs to 15 residues. V gave up 7 bases and J gave up 4 bases; unmatched junction bases: 10. The germline gives CDR1 MNHEY, CDR2 SVGAGI.